The source of this T cell receptor beta chain is a study of blood T cell repertoires in COVID-19. Whole-study context: In each case, the material was cDNA or gDNA derived from T cells, B-cell-depleted T cells, or PBMCs.

In the original analysis: Amplification of reference gene primers was used by the study to estimate nucleated cell counts. Some clones are missing from TCRdb's copy, which holds only in-frame ones; the method was immunoSEQ multiplex PCR. Clone size and the V and J calls come from that table; the DNA yielded D and trimming. The data hold under 130,000 clones, with more than 80% observed a single time. Trimming cost V 6 bases and J 7 bases; bases outside gene matches: 20. CDR3 size: 18 residues. Per germline, CDR1 WNHNN and CDR2 SYGVQD (reference sequence). This receptor was obtained from a woman older than 75 with acute or convalescent COVID-19. V gene TRBV10-1 combines with J gene TRBJ2-2, with 7 bases lining up with TRBD2. Sequencing was performed on peripheral blood. DNA for the CDR3: TGCGCCAGCAGCGCGGGGGTAGGGGCATCTGCTGTCGGCGGGGAGCTGTTTTTT. Amino acid sequence: CASSAGVGASAVGGELFF.